This T cell receptor beta chain was sequenced in a study of naive and memory T cell subsets. Two oligonucleotides, mixed equimolar, formed the beta constant-region primer covering TRBC1 and TRBC2. Four rounds of PCR amplified the ligated cDNA using nested alpha and beta constant-region primers plus SP2. The cDNA 3' end received a ligated single-stranded oligonucleotide carrying the SP2 primer and a 12-nucleotide UMI. One entry per CDR3 protein, called by TCRdb with MiXCR from the UMI-ligation and nested PCR reads. The repertoire holds some 110,000 distinct CDR3 sequences, with around a third as singletons. CMV status came from CD4+ IFNgamma after overnight CMV lysate stimulation. Cells stained for CD3, CD4, CD8, CD45RA and CD27 were sorted into four subsets. This CDR3 contains 14 residues. CDR1 is SGHDN and CDR2 is FVKESK in the germline V gene. Concerning this clonotype: One junction end does not reproduce the germline sequence, and a read error may be involved.

The V and J genes are TRBV14 and TRBJ2-7; D possibly corresponds to TRBD2 (5 bases). The sample comprised central memory CD4+ T cells from blood. This receptor was identified in a human donor in good health. The CDR3 loop reads CVSSRGFSSYEQYF. The CDR3 DNA follows: TGTGTCAGCAGCCGGGGTTTTAGCTCCTACGAGCAGTACTTC.